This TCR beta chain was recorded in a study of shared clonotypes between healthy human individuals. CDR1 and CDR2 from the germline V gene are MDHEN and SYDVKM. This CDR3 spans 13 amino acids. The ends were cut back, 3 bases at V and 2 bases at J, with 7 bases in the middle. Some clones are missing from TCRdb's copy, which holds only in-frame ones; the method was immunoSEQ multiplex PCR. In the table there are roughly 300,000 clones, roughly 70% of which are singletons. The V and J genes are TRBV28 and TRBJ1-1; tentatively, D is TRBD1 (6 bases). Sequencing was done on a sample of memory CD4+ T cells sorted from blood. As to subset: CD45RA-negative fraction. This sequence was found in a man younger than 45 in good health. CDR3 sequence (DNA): TGTGCCAGCAGTTTCAGGGGTAACACTGAAGCTTTCTTT. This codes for CASSFRGNTEAFF.